The 10 T cell receptor beta chains reported below all come from one sample, sequenced in a study of cytomegalovirus exposure and HLA in healthy donors. The repertoire was sequenced with immunoSEQ multiplex PCR; TCRdb's copy has only in-frame clones and lacks some. The sample yields 200,000 to 250,000 clones, approximately 87% seen once. The source material was PBMCs. The receptors were sampled from a woman between 18 and 29 years old in good health and CMV-seronegative.

The chain combines TRBV28 with TRBJ1-1, with a weak D call TRBD1 (6 bases). Trimming removed 2 bases at V and 5 bases at J, with 15 bases between. CDR1 is MDHEN and CDR2 is SYDVKM in the germline V gene. There are 15 residues in the CDR3. The CDR3: CASSLPFGGGTEAFF. For the CDR3, the DNA is TGTGCCAGCAGTTTACCCTTCGGAGGGGGAACTGAAGCTTTCTTT.

The V and J genes are TRBV5-8 and TRBJ1-1, with D uncertain. The ends were cut back, 9 bases at V and 0 bases at J, with 9 bases in the middle. CDR1 and CDR2 from the germline V gene are SGHTS and YDEGEE. The CDR3 extends over 12 amino acids. CDR3 region: CATPKMNTEAFF. CDR3 nucleotides: TGTGCCACCCCCAAGATGAACACTGAAGCTTTCTTT.

This chain uses TRBV28 with TRBJ2-7, with a tentative D call TRBD1 (5 bases). CDR1 MDHEN and CDR2 SYDVKM come from the germline V gene. The CDR3 loop spans 14 amino acids. V was pared by 6 bases and J by 3 bases, with 15 bases between. The CDR3 bases are TGTGCCAGCAGACCCTCCGGACAAAGCTACGAGCAGTACTTC. This codes for CASRPSGQSYEQYF.

This chain connects TRBV2 to TRBJ1-4, with a tentative D call TRBD1 (5 bases). Deletions cut 6 bases from V and 7 bases from J, with 21 bases between. This CDR3 region has 16 residues. In germline, CDR1 is SNHLY, CDR2 FYNNEI. This CDR3 reads CASRDPGTPRGEKLFF. The CDR3 bases are TGTGCCAGCAGAGACCCGGGGACTCCGAGGGGTGAAAAACTGTTTTTT.

This clone is a singleton in its sample. This chain uses TRBV7-8 with TRBJ2-1; 13 nucleotides line up with TRBD2. Germline-derived CDR1 and CDR2 are SGHVS and FQNEAQ. V lost 1 base to trimming and J lost 8 bases; unmatched junction nucleotides: 5. The CDR3 runs to 16 residues. CDR3 sequence: CASSLGGLAGRHEQFF. The CDR3 DNA sequence: TGTGCCAGCAGCTTAGGGGGACTAGCGGGGAGGCATGAGCAGTTCTTC.

V and J are TRBV5-1 and TRBJ1-3; maybe TRBD1 (6 bases). Germline V gene sequence: CDR1 SGHRS, CDR2 YFSETQ. Trimming took 0 bases from V and 3 from J, leaving 13 bases between them. CDR3 length equals 16 residues. The CDR3 sequence is CASSLDRVQNGNTIYF. The CDR3 coding sequence is TGCGCCAGCAGCTTGGACAGGGTACAGAATGGAAACACCATATATTTT. Together with reference TRBV5-1 and TRBJ1-3, the CDR3 gives the full variable domain: KAGVTQTPRYLIKTRGQQVTLSCSPISGHRSVSWYQQTPGQGLQFLFEYFSETQRNKGNFPGRFSGRQFSNSRSEMNVSTLELGDSALYLCASSLDRVQNGNTIYFGEGSWLTVV.

This clone was recorded only once. V and J are TRBV13 and TRBJ1-1, with D uncertain. Trimming pared 5 bases from V and 8 bases from J, leaving 12 bases between. This CDR3 region has 12 residues. CDR1 PRHDT and CDR2 FYEKMQ come from the germline V gene (reference sequence). The CDR3 coding sequence is TGTGCCAGCAGCCTAAACAGCGACGAAGCTTTCTTT. It specifies CASSLNSDEAFF.

CDR3: CASSEMGLTEAFF. The DNA for the CDR3 is TGTGCCAGCAGTGAAATGGGGCTAACTGAAGCTTTCTTT. The chain employs TRBV2 and TRBJ1-1, with D possibly matching TRBD1 (5 bases). CDR1 is SNHLY, CDR2 FYNNEI, per germline. The CDR3 contains 13 residues. V dropped 2 bases and J dropped 5 bases, with 9 bases sitting between them.

V is TRBV6-5 and J is TRBJ1-5; no firm D call. Germline V gene data show CDR1 as MNHEY and CDR2 as SVGAGI. Between the trimmed V and J ends, which lost 6 bases and 1 base, there was a span of 13 bases. There are 15 residues in the CDR3. The CDR3 protein is CASRPERVSNQPQHF. CDR3 nucleotide sequence: TGTGCCAGCAGGCCTGAAAGGGTGAGCAATCAGCCCCAGCATTTT.

V usage is TRBV30 and J usage is TRBJ1-5, with 7 bases fitting TRBD1. The CDR3 length is 15 residues. Germline V lookup: CDR1 GTSNPN, CDR2 SVGIG (reference sequence). V shed 3 bases, J shed 3 bases, and the junction held 8 bases outside the gene matches. CDR3 in amino acids: CAWRSTGVNNQPQHF. The CDR3 coding sequence is TGTGCCTGGAGGTCAACAGGGGTAAACAATCAGCCCCAGCATTTT.